These T cell receptor beta chains were read from a single sample in a study of blood T cell repertoires in COVID-19. Produced via immunoSEQ multiplex PCR; TCRdb's table is partial and in-frame only. The sample consists of approximately 250,000 clones, approximately 86% of them appearing once. The sequencing sample was made of PBMCs or T cells enriched from blood (not recorded which). Source of these receptors: a woman under 40 who had recovered from COVID-19. Each CDR3 is given with its conserved first and last residue. A D gene is named only where the DNA matches it firmly. Not every row has a clone size; where given, it reads once, few, many or a size class.

v_call,d_call,j_call,clone_size,cdr3_nt,cdr3_aa
TRBV27,TRBD1,TRBJ1-1,NA,TGTGCCAGCAGTAACGGACAGGGGGCGTCTCTGAACACTGAAGCTTTCTTT,CASSNGQGASLNTEAFF
TRBV7-2,TRBD1,TRBJ2-5,NA,TGTGCCAGCAGTTCCATGGGAGGACAGGGGCGGAGGCAAGAGACCCAGTACTTC,CASSSMGGQGRRQETQYF
TRBV19,TRBD1,TRBJ2-3,NA,TGTGCCAGTAGTACCGAAATGACAGGGGGCAGGGCAGATACGCAGTATTTT,CASSTEMTGGRADTQYF
TRBV11-2,NA,TRBJ2-3,NA,TGTGCCAGCAGCTTAAACCCAGGACTCTCCACAGATACGCAGTATTTT,CASSLNPGLSTDTQYF
TRBV9,NA,TRBJ1-1,NA,TGTGCCAGCAGCGTAGGAGAGCTGAACACTGAAGCTTTCTTT,CASSVGELNTEAFF
TRBV11-1,TRBD2,TRBJ2-1,NA,TGTGCCAGCAGCTTAGCGCGGGGGAGCTCCTACAATGAGCAGTTCTTC,CASSLARGSSYNEQFF
TRBV30,NA,TRBJ1-3,NA,TGTGGGGCGCTTGGCTACTCTGGAAACACCATATATTTT,CGALGYSGNTIYF
TRBV2,NA,TRBJ2-7,NA,TGTGCCAGCAGCGCCAGGACAAGCCGACCTTCCTACGAGCAGTACTTC,CASSARTSRPSYEQYF
TRBV11-3,NA,TRBJ1-1,NA,TGTGCCAGCAGCTTAAGAGTTTCGAACACTGAAGCTTTCTTT,CASSLRVSNTEAFF
TRBV24-1,TRBD1,TRBJ1-2,NA,TGTGCCACCAGTGATCCGGACAGGGCCCACTATGGCTACACCTTC,CATSDPDRAHYGYTF
TRBV5-5,TRBD1,TRBJ1-5,NA,TGTGCCAGCAGCTTGTTAGGGGGCCCAAATCAGCCCCAGCATTTT,CASSLLGGPNQPQHF
TRBV10-2,TRBD2,TRBJ2-3,NA,TGCGCCAGCGTTCCGAGGCCTAGCGGGGCGGGAGATACGCAGTATTTT,CASVPRPSGAGDTQYF
TRBV27,TRBD1,TRBJ1-4,NA,TGTGCCAGCAGGGACAGGGGAGATGAAAAACTGTTTTTT,CASRDRGDEKLFF
TRBV6-1,NA,TRBJ1-4,once,TGTGCCAGCAGTGAAGCGATAACAGGGTATGAAAAACTGTTTTTT,CASSEAITGYEKLFF
TRBV2,NA,TRBJ1-4,NA,TGTGCCAGCACCGGACAGCTAGTGAGAAAAACTGGTCCCTTTTTT,CASTGQLVRKTGPFF
TRBV5-4,NA,TRBJ1-1,once,TGTGCCAGCAGCTTGGATGGGAGGGTGAACACTGAAGCTTTCTTT,CASSLDGRVNTEAFF
TRBV5-1,NA,TRBJ2-7,NA,TGCGCCAGCAGCTTGGTGGGGACTCTAAATTACGAGCAGTACTTC,CASSLVGTLNYEQYF
TRBV28,TRBD1,TRBJ1-5,few,TGTGCCAGCACCGACCGACAGGGGCTTTATCAGCCCCAGCATTTT,CASTDRQGLYQPQHF
TRBV9,TRBD2,TRBJ2-3,NA,TGTGCCAGCAGCGTAGAGGGCGGGAGTGCTAGCACAGATACGCAGTATTTT,CASSVEGGSASTDTQYF
TRBV6-5,TRBD1,TRBJ1-2,NA,TGTGCCAGCAGTTTAGGACAGGGTGGGGGCTACACCTTC,CASSLGQGGGYTF
TRBV30,NA,TRBJ2-2,NA,TGTGCCTGGAGTAGGAGGGGGCCAACCACCGGGGAGCTGTTTTTT,CAWSRRGPTTGELFF
TRBV4-2,TRBD2,TRBJ2-7,NA,TGTGCCAGCAGCCAAGAAGGTAGCGGGGTGAGGGGGACCCGAGACGAGCAGTACTTC,CASSQEGSGVRGTRDEQYF